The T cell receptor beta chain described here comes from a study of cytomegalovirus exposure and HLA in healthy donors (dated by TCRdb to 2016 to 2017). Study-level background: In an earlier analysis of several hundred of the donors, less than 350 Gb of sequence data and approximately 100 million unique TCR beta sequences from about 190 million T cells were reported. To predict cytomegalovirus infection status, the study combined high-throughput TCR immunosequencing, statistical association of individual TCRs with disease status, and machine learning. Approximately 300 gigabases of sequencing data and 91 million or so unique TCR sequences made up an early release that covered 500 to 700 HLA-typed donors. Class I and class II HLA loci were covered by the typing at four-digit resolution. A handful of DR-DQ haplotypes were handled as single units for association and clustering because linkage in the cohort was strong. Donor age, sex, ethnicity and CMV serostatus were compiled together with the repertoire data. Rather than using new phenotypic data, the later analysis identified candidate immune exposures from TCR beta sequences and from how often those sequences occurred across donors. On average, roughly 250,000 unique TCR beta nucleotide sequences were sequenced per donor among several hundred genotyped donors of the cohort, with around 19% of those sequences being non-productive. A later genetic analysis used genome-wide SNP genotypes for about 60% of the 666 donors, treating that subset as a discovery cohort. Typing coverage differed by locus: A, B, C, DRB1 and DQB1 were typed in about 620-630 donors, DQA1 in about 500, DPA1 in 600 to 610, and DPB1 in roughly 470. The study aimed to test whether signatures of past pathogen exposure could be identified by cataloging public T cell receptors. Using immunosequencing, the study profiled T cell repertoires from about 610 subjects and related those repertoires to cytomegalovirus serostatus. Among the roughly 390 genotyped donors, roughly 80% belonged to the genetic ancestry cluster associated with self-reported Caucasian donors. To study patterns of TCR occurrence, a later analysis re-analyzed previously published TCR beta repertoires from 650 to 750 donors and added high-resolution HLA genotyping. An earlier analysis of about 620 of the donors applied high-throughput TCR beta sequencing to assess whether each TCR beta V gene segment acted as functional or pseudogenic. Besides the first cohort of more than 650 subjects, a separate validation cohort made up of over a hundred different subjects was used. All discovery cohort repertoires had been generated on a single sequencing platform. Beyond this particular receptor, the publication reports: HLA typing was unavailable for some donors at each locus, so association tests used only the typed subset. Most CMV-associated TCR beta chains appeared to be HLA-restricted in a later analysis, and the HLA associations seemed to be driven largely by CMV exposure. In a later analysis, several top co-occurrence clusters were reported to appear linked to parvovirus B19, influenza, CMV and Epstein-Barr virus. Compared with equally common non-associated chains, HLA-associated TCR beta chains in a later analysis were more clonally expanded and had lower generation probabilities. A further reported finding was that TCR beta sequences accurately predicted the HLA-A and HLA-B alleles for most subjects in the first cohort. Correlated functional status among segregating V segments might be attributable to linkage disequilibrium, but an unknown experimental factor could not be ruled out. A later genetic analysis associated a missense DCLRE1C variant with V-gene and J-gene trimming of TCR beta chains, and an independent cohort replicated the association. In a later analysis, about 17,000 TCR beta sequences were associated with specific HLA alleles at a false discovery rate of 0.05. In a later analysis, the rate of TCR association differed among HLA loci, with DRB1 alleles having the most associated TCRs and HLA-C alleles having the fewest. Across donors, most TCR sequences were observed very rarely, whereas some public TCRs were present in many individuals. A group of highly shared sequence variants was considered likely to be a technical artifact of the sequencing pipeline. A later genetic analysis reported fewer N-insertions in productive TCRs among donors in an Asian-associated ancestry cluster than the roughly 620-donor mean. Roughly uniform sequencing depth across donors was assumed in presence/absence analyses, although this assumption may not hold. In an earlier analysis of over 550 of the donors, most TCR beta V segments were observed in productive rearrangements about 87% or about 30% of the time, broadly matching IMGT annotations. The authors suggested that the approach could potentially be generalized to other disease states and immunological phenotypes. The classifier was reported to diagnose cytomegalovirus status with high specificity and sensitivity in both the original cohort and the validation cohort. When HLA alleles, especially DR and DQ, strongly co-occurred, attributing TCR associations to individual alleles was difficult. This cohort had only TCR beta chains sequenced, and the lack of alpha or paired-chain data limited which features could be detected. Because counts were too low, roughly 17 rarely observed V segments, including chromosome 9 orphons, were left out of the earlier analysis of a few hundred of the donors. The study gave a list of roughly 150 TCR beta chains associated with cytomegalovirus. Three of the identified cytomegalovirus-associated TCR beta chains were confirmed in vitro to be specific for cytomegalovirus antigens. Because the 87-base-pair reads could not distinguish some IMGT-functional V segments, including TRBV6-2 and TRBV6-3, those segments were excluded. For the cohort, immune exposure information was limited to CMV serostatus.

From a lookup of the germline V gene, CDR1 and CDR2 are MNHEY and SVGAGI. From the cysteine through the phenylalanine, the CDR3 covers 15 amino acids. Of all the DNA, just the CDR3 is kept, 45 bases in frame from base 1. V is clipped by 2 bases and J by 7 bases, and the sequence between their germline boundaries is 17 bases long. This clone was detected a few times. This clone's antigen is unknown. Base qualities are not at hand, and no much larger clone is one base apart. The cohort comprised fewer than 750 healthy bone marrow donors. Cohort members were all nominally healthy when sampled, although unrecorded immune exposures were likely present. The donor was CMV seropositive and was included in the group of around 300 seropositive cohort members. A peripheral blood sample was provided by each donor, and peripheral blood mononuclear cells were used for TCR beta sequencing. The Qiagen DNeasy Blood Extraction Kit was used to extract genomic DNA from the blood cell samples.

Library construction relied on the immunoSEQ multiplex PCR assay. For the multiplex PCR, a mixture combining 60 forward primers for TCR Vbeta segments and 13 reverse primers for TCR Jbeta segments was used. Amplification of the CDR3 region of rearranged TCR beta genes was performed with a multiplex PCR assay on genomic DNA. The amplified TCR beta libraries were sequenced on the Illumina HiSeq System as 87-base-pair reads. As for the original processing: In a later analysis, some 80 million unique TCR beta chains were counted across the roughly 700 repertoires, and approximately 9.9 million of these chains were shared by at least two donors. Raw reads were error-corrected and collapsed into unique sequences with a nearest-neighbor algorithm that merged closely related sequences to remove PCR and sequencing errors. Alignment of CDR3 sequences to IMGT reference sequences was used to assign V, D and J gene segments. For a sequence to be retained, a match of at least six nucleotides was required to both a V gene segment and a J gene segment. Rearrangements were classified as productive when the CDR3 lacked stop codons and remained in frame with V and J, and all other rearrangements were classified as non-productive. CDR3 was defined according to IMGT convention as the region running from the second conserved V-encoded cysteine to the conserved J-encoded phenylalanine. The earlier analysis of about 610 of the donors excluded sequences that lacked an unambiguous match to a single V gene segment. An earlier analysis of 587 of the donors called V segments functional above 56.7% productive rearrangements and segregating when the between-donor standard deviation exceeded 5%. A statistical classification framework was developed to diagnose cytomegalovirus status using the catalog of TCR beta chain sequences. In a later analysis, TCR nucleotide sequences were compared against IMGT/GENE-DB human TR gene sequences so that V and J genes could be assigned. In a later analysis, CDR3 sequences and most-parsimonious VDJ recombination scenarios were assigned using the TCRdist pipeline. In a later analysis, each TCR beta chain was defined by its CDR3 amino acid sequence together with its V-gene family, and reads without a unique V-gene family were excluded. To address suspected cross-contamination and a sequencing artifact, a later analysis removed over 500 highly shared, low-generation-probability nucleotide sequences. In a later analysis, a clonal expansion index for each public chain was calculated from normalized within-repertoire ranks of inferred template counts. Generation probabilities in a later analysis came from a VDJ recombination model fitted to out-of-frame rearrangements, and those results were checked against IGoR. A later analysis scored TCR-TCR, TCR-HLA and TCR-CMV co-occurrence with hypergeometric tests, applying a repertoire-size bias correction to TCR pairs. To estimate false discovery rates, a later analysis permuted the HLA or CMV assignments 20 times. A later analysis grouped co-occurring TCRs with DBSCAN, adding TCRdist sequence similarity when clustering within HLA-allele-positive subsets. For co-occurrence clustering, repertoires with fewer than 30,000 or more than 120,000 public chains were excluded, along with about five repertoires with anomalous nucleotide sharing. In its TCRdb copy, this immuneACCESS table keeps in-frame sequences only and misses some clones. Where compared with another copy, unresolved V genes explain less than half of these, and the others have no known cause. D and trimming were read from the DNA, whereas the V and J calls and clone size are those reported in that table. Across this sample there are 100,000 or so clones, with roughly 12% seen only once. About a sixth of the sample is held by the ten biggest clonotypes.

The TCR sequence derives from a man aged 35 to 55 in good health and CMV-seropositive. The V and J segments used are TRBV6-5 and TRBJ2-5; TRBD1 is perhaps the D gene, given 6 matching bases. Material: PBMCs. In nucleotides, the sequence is TGTGCCAGCAGTTACACCGGACAGCCCCATGGGACCCAGTACTTC. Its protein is CASSYTGQPHGTQYF.